The rows below give T cell receptor beta chains drawn from one sample of a study of early T cells in non-severe SARS-CoV-2 infection. TCRdb re-analysed the 5' RACE reads in MiXCR, keeping a single row per CDR3 protein. The repertoire has tens of thousands of distinct CDR3 sequences, about 4.5% of them found once; the top ten carry around 10%. The sequenced sample was whole blood. All receptors come from an adult who was a healthcare worker with PCR-confirmed SARS-CoV-2 infection or an uninfected control (not recorded which). Both conserved end residues are part of each CDR3. A D gene is named only where the DNA matches it firmly. Size is stated for part of the rows, as once, few or many counts, or as a class when the clone is expanded.

D,size,V,J,DNA,CDR3
TRBD1,many,TRBV20-1,TRBJ2-7,TGCAGTGCGCATCCAGGGGGCCCCGACGAGCAGTACTTC,CSAHPGGPDEQYF
TRBD2,few,TRBV7-2,TRBJ2-5,TGTGCCAGCAGCCCGGGACTAGCCGGAAAGACCCAGTACTTC,CASSPGLAGKTQYF
NA,many,TRBV7-2,TRBJ2-1,TGTGCCAGCAGCTTAGGGGGACCATACAATGAGCAGTTCTTC,CASSLGGPYNEQFF
NA,few,TRBV6-5,TRBJ1-1,TGTGCCAGCAGTTACCAGACAGTCTATGACACTGAAGCTTTCTTT,CASSYQTVYDTEAFF
NA,many,TRBV20-1,TRBJ2-5,TGCAGTGCGCAGCTCGTCGGAGAGACCCAGTACTTC,CSAQLVGETQYF
NA,many,TRBV7-2,TRBJ2-3,TGTGCCAGCAGCTTAACGGGGGATACGCAGTATTTT,CASSLTGDTQYF
NA,few,TRBV4-3,TRBJ1-2,TGCGCCAGCAGCCATCGCGGGGGCTATGGCTACACCTTC,CASSHRGGYGYTF
NA,NA,TRBV7-8,TRBJ2-5,TGTGCCAGCAACCCGGTTCAGGGGGGTCCCAACTTC,CASNPVQGGPNF
TRBD2,many,TRBV28,TRBJ2-1,TGTGCCAGCAGTTTCCCCGGACTAGTCTACAATGAGCAGTTCTTC,CASSFPGLVYNEQFF
NA,many,TRBV7-2,TRBJ1-3,TGTGCCAGCAGCCTTATGGGTACCACCTCTGGAAACACCATATATTTT,CASSLMGTTSGNTIYF
NA,many,TRBV5-1,TRBJ2-1,TGCGCCAGCACCCCAGCATCGGGGCACAATGAGCAGTTCTTC,CASTPASGHNEQFF
TRBD2,NA,TRBV7-2,TRBJ2-7,TGTGCCAGCAGCTTAAGACCGTTGGGGGCGGGAGGGACCTACGAGCAGTACTTC,CASSLRPLGAGGTYEQYF
NA,few,TRBV7-2,TRBJ1-2,TGTGCCAGCAGCTTAGTTACCGCTCTATATGGCTACACCTTC,CASSLVTALYGYTF
NA,many,TRBV3-1,TRBJ2-1,TGTGCCAGCAGCCAAGATGTAAGACCGGAGGGTGAGCAGTTCTTC,CASSQDVRPEGEQFF
NA,many,TRBV28,TRBJ2-3,TGTGCCAGCAGACCAGGAGGGGGGGTTGGTGATACGCAGTATTTT,CASRPGGGVGDTQYF
TRBD2,many,TRBV11-3,TRBJ2-2,TGTGCCAGCAGTTTGCGACTAGCGGGAGAAAACGGGGAGCTGTTTTTT,CASSLRLAGENGELFF
TRBD1,many,TRBV7-7,TRBJ2-5,TGTGCTAGCAGCTTAGACAGGGACGGGACCCAGTACTTC,CASSLDRDGTQYF
NA,many,TRBV9,TRBJ1-1,TGTGCCAGCAGCGTAGTCAACACTGAAGCTTTCTTT,CASSVVNTEAFF
NA,many,TRBV7-3,TRBJ2-3,TGTGCCAGCAGCTCACACACAGATACGCAGTATTTT,CASSSHTDTQYF
NA,many,TRBV27,TRBJ2-5,TGTGCCAGCAGTTTAGCCCCGGAGGGAAAGACCCAGTACTTC,CASSLAPEGKTQYF
NA,many,TRBV29-1,TRBJ2-1,TGCAGCGTTAGTTCAGGGGGGAATGAGCAGTTCTTC,CSVSSGGNEQFF
NA,many,TRBV28,TRBJ2-7,TGTGCCAGCGGGGGAGGGGGTCCCTACGAGCAGTACTTC,CASGGGGPYEQYF
NA,many,TRBV12-3/TRBV12-4,TRBJ2-2,TGTGCCAGCAGTTACCGAGGGGCCGGGGAGCTGTTTTTT,CASSYRGAGELFF
TRBD2,few,TRBV6-4,TRBJ2-1,TGTGCCAGCAGTGAAGGACTAGGGCAGGACAATGAGCAGTTCTTC,CASSEGLGQDNEQFF
NA,few,TRBV7-6,TRBJ2-1,TGTGCCAGCAGCCCTAAACTTGAGGGAGTTAATGAGCAGTTCTTC,CASSPKLEGVNEQFF
TRBD2,many,TRBV6-5,TRBJ2-7,TGTGCCAGCAGTTCCGGGACTAGCGGGTACGAGCAGTACTTC,CASSSGTSGYEQYF